A selection of T cell receptor beta chains follows, all from one sample in a study of blood T cell repertoires in COVID-19. TCRdb's copy holds only in-frame clones and misses some; the assay was immunoSEQ multiplex PCR. Counted here are around 300,000 clones, around nine tenths occurring once; the ten biggest clones make up more than 1.5%. The sample taken for sequencing was PBMCs or T cells enriched from blood (not recorded which). These receptors originate from a woman aged 55-70 years who had recovered from COVID-19. Each CDR3 is given with its conserved first and last residue. D genes are given only for firm matches. Part of the rows lack a size; the others show once, few, many or a class for expanded clones.

j_call: TRBJ2-7
clone_size: .
v_call: TRBV5-1
d_call: .
cdr3_nt: TGCGCCAGCAGCTTGGCCGACTTTACCCGGGACGAGCAGTACTTC
cdr3_aa: CASSLADFTRDEQYF

j_call: TRBJ1-2
clone_size: .
v_call: TRBV10-3
d_call: .
cdr3_nt: TGTGCCATCAGTGTTGAGGGTATTGGCTACACCTTC
cdr3_aa: CAISVEGIGYTF

j_call: TRBJ2-3
clone_size: .
v_call: TRBV5-1
d_call: TRBD2
cdr3_nt: TGCGCCAGCAGTTTTACTAGCGGGGGCCTGAATACGCAGTATTTT
cdr3_aa: CASSFTSGGLNTQYF

j_call: TRBJ1-4
clone_size: .
v_call: TRBV19
d_call: .
cdr3_nt: TGTGCCAGTAGTACGGATAGAACTAGGAGTGAAAAACTGTTTTTT
cdr3_aa: CASSTDRTRSEKLFF

j_call: TRBJ2-7
clone_size: few
v_call: TRBV5-1
d_call: TRBD1
cdr3_nt: TGCGCCAGCAGCTTGGTACCGACAGGGGACGAGCAGTACTTC
cdr3_aa: CASSLVPTGDEQYF

j_call: TRBJ1-3
clone_size: .
v_call: TRBV5-5
d_call: .
cdr3_nt: TGTGCCAGCAGCTTCGCAGGGTTTGGAAACACCATATATTTT
cdr3_aa: CASSFAGFGNTIYF

j_call: TRBJ1-3
clone_size: once
v_call: TRBV30
d_call: .
cdr3_nt: TGTGCCTGGAGTGTACTTGGGGGGAGCTCTGGAAACACCATATATTTT
cdr3_aa: CAWSVLGGSSGNTIYF

j_call: TRBJ1-1
clone_size: .
v_call: TRBV5-4
d_call: .
cdr3_nt: TGTGCCAGCAGCGAACAGGGTGGGAACACTGAAGCTTTCTTT
cdr3_aa: CASSEQGGNTEAFF

j_call: TRBJ1-2
clone_size: .
v_call: TRBV9
d_call: .
cdr3_nt: TGTGCCAGCAGCGTAGGGGAGAACTATGGCTACACCTTC
cdr3_aa: CASSVGENYGYTF

j_call: TRBJ2-3
clone_size: .
v_call: TRBV29-1
d_call: TRBD2
cdr3_nt: TGCAGCGTTGAAGTCCCTAGCGGGGGGGCAGGCTATTCAGATACGCAGTATTTT
cdr3_aa: CSVEVPSGGAGYSDTQYF

j_call: TRBJ2-3
clone_size: .
v_call: TRBV5-1
d_call: .
cdr3_nt: TGCGCCAGCAGCTTCAGAGGGCTGGGGTCCGGAGATACGCAGTATTTT
cdr3_aa: CASSFRGLGSGDTQYF

j_call: TRBJ2-2
clone_size: few
v_call: TRBV5-1
d_call: TRBD1
cdr3_nt: TGCGCCAGCAGCTTTGGACAGGGGATAACCGGGGAGCTGTTTTTT
cdr3_aa: CASSFGQGITGELFF

j_call: TRBJ2-7
clone_size: .
v_call: TRBV29-1
d_call: .
cdr3_nt: TGCAGCGTGAGACAAACCTACGAGCAGTACTTC
cdr3_aa: CSVRQTYEQYF

j_call: TRBJ1-3
clone_size: .
v_call: TRBV25-1
d_call: .
cdr3_nt: TGTGCCAGCAGTTCAGACTCTGGAAACACCATATATTTT
cdr3_aa: CASSSDSGNTIYF

j_call: TRBJ1-1
clone_size: .
v_call: TRBV5-1
d_call: .
cdr3_nt: TGCGCCAGCAGCGGAGGGACGAACACTGAAGCTTTCTTT
cdr3_aa: CASSGGTNTEAFF

j_call: TRBJ2-7
clone_size: .
v_call: TRBV3-1/TRBV3-2
d_call: .
cdr3_nt: TGTGCCAGCAGCCAAACCGGGAACCGCGAGCAGTACTTC
cdr3_aa: CASSQTGNREQYF

j_call: TRBJ2-1
clone_size: .
v_call: TRBV5-4
d_call: .
cdr3_nt: TGTGCCAGCAGCTTATTGGACATCTACAATGAGCAGTTCTTC
cdr3_aa: CASSLLDIYNEQFF

j_call: TRBJ1-2
clone_size: .
v_call: TRBV19
d_call: TRBD1
cdr3_nt: TGTGCCAGTAGGACAGGGAGTAATGGCTACACCTTC
cdr3_aa: CASRTGSNGYTF

j_call: TRBJ1-1
clone_size: .
v_call: TRBV19
d_call: TRBD1
cdr3_nt: TGTGCCAGTAGTATAGGAGGACAGGGGGCGCGGGGCACTGAAGCTTTCTTT
cdr3_aa: CASSIGGQGARGTEAFF

j_call: TRBJ1-5
clone_size: .
v_call: TRBV4-1
d_call: .
cdr3_nt: TGCGCCAGCAGCCAAGAAGGGACAAGCAATCAGCCCCAGCATTTT
cdr3_aa: CASSQEGTSNQPQHF

j_call: TRBJ2-2
clone_size: few
v_call: TRBV27
d_call: TRBD2
cdr3_nt: TGTGCCAGCAGTTTGGAGGGTAGCGGGGGTGTCGGGGAGCTGTTTTTT
cdr3_aa: CASSLEGSGGVGELFF

j_call: TRBJ2-7
clone_size: .
v_call: TRBV5-1
d_call: .
cdr3_nt: TGCGCCAGCAGTCCAGGCGGAGGCCCGTACGAGCAGTACTTC
cdr3_aa: CASSPGGGPYEQYF

j_call: TRBJ2-5
clone_size: .
v_call: TRBV9
d_call: .
cdr3_nt: TGTGCCAGCAGCGTAGGTCTGGGGGGAGAGACCCAGTACTTC
cdr3_aa: CASSVGLGGETQYF

j_call: TRBJ2-1
clone_size: .
v_call: TRBV19
d_call: .
cdr3_nt: TGTGCCAGTAGCCCTAGGCTCCGGAGGGTTAATGAGCAGTTCTTC
cdr3_aa: CASSPRLRRVNEQFF

j_call: TRBJ1-2
clone_size: .
v_call: TRBV3-1/TRBV3-2
d_call: .
cdr3_nt: TGTGCCAGCAGCCCCCGGGGTCGGGACTATGGCTACACCTTC
cdr3_aa: CASSPRGRDYGYTF

j_call: TRBJ2-7
clone_size: .
v_call: TRBV13
d_call: TRBD1
cdr3_nt: TGTGCCAGCAGACCGACCGGGACAGGGTTTAACGAGCAGTACTTC
cdr3_aa: CASRPTGTGFNEQYF

j_call: TRBJ1-2
clone_size: .
v_call: TRBV28
d_call: .
cdr3_nt: TGTGCCAGCAGATCAGACGGGGGGCGCGGATATGGCTACACCTTC
cdr3_aa: CASRSDGGRGYGYTF

j_call: TRBJ1-4
clone_size: .
v_call: TRBV5-1
d_call: TRBD1
cdr3_nt: TGCGCCAGCAGCACGGACAGGGTTGGGGAAAAACTGTTTTTT
cdr3_aa: CASSTDRVGEKLFF

j_call: TRBJ2-3
clone_size: .
v_call: TRBV28
d_call: TRBD2
cdr3_nt: TGTGCCAGCAGTTCTCCTAGCGGGGCGGAAGATACGCAGTATTTT
cdr3_aa: CASSSPSGAEDTQYF

j_call: TRBJ1-2
clone_size: .
v_call: TRBV28
d_call: .
cdr3_nt: TGTGCCAGCAGTACCTCGGGGGATGTCTATGGCTACACCTTC
cdr3_aa: CASSTSGDVYGYTF

j_call: TRBJ2-3
clone_size: .
v_call: TRBV5-1
d_call: .
cdr3_nt: TGCGCCAGCAGCTTGGTGATAGCATCCCCCACAGATACGCAGTATTTT
cdr3_aa: CASSLVIASPTDTQYF

j_call: TRBJ1-6
clone_size: .
v_call: TRBV27
d_call: TRBD1
cdr3_nt: TGTGCCAGCAGCATCACAGGGGGGAATTCACCCCTCCACTTT
cdr3_aa: CASSITGGNSPLHF

j_call: TRBJ1-3
clone_size: few
v_call: TRBV27
d_call: .
cdr3_nt: TGTGCCAGCAGTTCGACAGCGAATCCTGGAAACACCATATATTTT
cdr3_aa: CASSSTANPGNTIYF

j_call: TRBJ1-6
clone_size: .
v_call: TRBV28
d_call: .
cdr3_nt: TGTGCCAGCAGTTCGACTATCGGGGGTTCACCCCTCCACTTT
cdr3_aa: CASSSTIGGSPLHF

j_call: TRBJ1-6
clone_size: once
v_call: TRBV27
d_call: TRBD1
cdr3_nt: TGTGCCAGCAGCTACCGATCTCCGGGACAGGGGCCGAATTCACCCCTCCACTTT
cdr3_aa: CASSYRSPGQGPNSPLHF

j_call: TRBJ1-6
clone_size: .
v_call: TRBV28
d_call: .
cdr3_nt: TGTGCCAGCAGTTCAACGGACCTTAAACGGACAGATTCACCCCTCCACTTT
cdr3_aa: CASSSTDLKRTDSPLHF

j_call: TRBJ2-7
clone_size: .
v_call: TRBV5-4
d_call: TRBD1
cdr3_nt: TGTGCCAGCAGCACAAAACAGGGGTTCACCTACGAGCAGTACTTC
cdr3_aa: CASSTKQGFTYEQYF

j_call: TRBJ2-7
clone_size: many
v_call: TRBV2
d_call: .
cdr3_nt: TGTGCCAGCACTGCCTACGAGCAGTACTTC
cdr3_aa: CASTAYEQYF

j_call: TRBJ2-7
clone_size: .
v_call: TRBV4-2
d_call: TRBD2
cdr3_nt: TGTGCCAGCAGCCAAGTTGGACTAGACCACGGGCAGTACTTC
cdr3_aa: CASSQVGLDHGQYF